The 17 T cell receptor beta chains presented below share a single source sample, sequenced in a study of spatial heterogeneity in lung cancer (dated by TCRdb to about 2019). The library was prepared using 5' RACE. The sequencer listed for this sample is NextSeq 500. TCRdb reran the public reads through fastp at Q25 and MiXCR, keeping productive beta chains. Rows with a matching CDR3 protein are joined into one entry that keeps the most common DNA and genes. This sample is represented by 18,000 or so distinct CDR3 sequences; about 10% of them were singletons. Of the sample, around 20% is held by the ten largest clones. This specimen's time point label, per the study, means: blood at routine non-recurrence follow-up after resection. Material: PBMCs, obtained at follow-up. These receptors came from a male donor with early-stage non-small cell lung cancer.

This clonotype counts as medium-sized (0.01 to 0.1%). The chain links TRBV4-2 to TRBJ2-1; 7 nucleotides agree with TRBD2. This CDR3 is 16 amino acids long. Germline V lookup: CDR1 LGHNA, CDR2 YNFKEQ. The V gene end was trimmed by 0 bases and the J gene end by 4 bases; junction bases not matched to a gene: 6. The CDR3 DNA reads TGTGCCAGCAGCCAAGAAGCCGGCGGGAGTTACAATGAGCAGTTCTTC. It codes for CASSQEAGGSYNEQFF.

In its sample, this clonotype was seen a few times. The V gene is TRBV2, the J gene TRBJ1-2; D is undetermined. Germline V CDR1 and CDR2: SNHLY, FYNNEI. The CDR3 has 12 amino acids. Trimming left V 2 bases short and J 1 base short, with 2 bases between. The DNA of the CDR3 is TGTGCCAGCAGTGAAAGTAACTATGGCTACACCTTC. This encodes CASSESNYGYTF.

In its sample, this clonotype was seen many times. The chain has TRBV18 and TRBJ2-5, with no clear D. V lost 3 bases, J lost 0 bases, and 5 bases lay in between. This CDR3 contains 13 residues. Per germline, CDR1 KGHSH and CDR2 LQKENI. The CDR3 DNA follows: TGTGCCAGCTCACCGGCAAACCAAGAGACCCAGTACTTC. It specifies CASSPANQETQYF.

By share, this clonotype ranks as medium-sized. The rearrangement joins TRBV9 to TRBJ1-1; 12 bases are a match to TRBD1. CDR3 length: 15 residues. Germline trimming cut 3 bases from V and 6 bases from J; bases unmatched to any gene: 6. Germline V gene data show CDR1 as SGDLS and CDR2 as YYNGEE. CDR3 residues: CASSGSGTGGSEAFF. The CDR3 DNA is TGTGCCAGCAGCGGGTCCGGGACAGGGGGCTCTGAAGCTTTCTTT.

This clonotype was picked up one time. This rearrangement joins TRBV11-2 to TRBJ2-2; D is uncertain. Germline assignment: CDR1 SGHAT and CDR2 FQNNGV. The CDR3 runs 13 residues. The ends were cut back, 5 bases at V and 8 bases at J, with 12 bases in the middle. CDR3 nucleotides: TGTGCCAGCAGCCCCCCGAGGCGTGGGGAGCTGTTTTTT. This encodes CASSPPRRGELFF. The variable domain in full, completed from reference TRBV11-2 and TRBJ2-2, reads EAGVAQSPRYKIIEKRQSVAFWCNPISGHATLYWYQQILGQGPKLLIQFQNNGVVDDSQLPKDRFSAERLKGVDSTLKIQPAKLEDSAVYLCASSPPRRGELFFGEGSRLTVL.

The V and J genes are TRBV11-3 and TRBJ2-1; D tentatively reads TRBD1 or TRBD2 (5 bases each). Germline CDR1 SGHNT, CDR2 YENEEA. The V end was cut by 7 bases, the J end by 12 bases, with 25 bases between. The CDR3 runs to 15 residues. CDR3 residues: CASNSTSGAPWGQFF. As DNA, the CDR3 is TGTGCCAGCAACTCGACCTCCGGGGCGCCATGGGGGCAGTTCTTC. Full variable domain (missing parts from reference TRBV11-3 and TRBJ2-1): EAGVVQSPRYKIIEKKQPVAFWCNPISGHNTLYWYLQNLGQGPELLIRYENEEAVDDSQLPKDRFSAERLKGVDSTLKIQPAELGDSAVYLCASNSTSGAPWGQFFGPGTRLTVL.

V and J are TRBV11-2 and TRBJ2-7; possibly TRBD2 for D (5 bases). Trimming shortened V by 1 base and J by 4 bases, and 17 bases separated the two germline ends. Germline V CDR1 and CDR2: SGHAT, FQNNGV. The CDR3 runs to 16 residues. The DNA for the CDR3 is TGTGCCAGCAGCTTAGGACGGGCTAGCAGCATTTACGAGCAGTACTTC. Translating gives CASSLGRASSIYEQYF.

This clonotype has a count of ten or more. The chain links TRBV5-1 to TRBJ1-3; no reliable D call. Between the trimmed V and J ends, which lost 3 bases and 0 bases, there was a span of 10 bases. Germline CDR1 reads SGHRS; CDR2 reads YFSETQ. The CDR3 sequence is 15 residues long. In nucleotides, the CDR3 is TGCGCCAGCAGCTCGTCCGGGCGCTCTGGAAACACCATATATTTT. It specifies CASSSSGRSGNTIYF.

This clonotype has a handful of counts. This chain links TRBV9 with TRBJ2-7; no firm D call. Per the germline V gene, CDR1 is SGDLS and CDR2 is YYNGEE. The CDR3 runs to 15 residues. Trimming took off 4 bases at V and 2 bases at J, with 16 bases between the two ends. The DNA for the CDR3 is TGTGCCAGCAGCCCGCGCCCTTCAGGTACCTACGAGCAGTACTTC. Its translation is CASSPRPSGTYEQYF.

The sample holds many counts of this clonotype. This chain uses TRBV2 with TRBJ2-7; D unresolved. V was cut by 7 bases and J by 9 bases, with 13 bases left in between. Germline loops: CDR1 SNHLY, CDR2 FYNNEI. This CDR3 comprises 11 residues. The CDR3 DNA sequence: TGTGCCAGCAAAAGGTCCAGTTCGCAGTACTTC. The encoded protein is CASKRSSSQYF. The full variable domain, its missing parts supplied by reference TRBV2 and TRBJ2-7, is EPEVTQTPSHQVTQMGQEVILRCVPISNHLYFYWYRQILGQKVEFLVSFYNNEISEKSEIFDDQFSVERPDGSNFTLKIRSTKLEDSAMYFCASKRSSSQYFGPGTRLTVT.

This clonotype was counted at least ten times. The CDR3 protein is CASSTQAGAKNIQYF. The DNA of the CDR3 is TGTGCCAGTAGTACCCAAGCGGGGGCCAAAAACATTCAGTACTTC. The rearrangement links TRBV19 to TRBJ2-4, with TRBD2 matching over 7 bases. The junction had 4 bases not matched to a gene; V was cut back by 4 bases and J by 1 base. CDR1 LNHDA and CDR2 SQIVND come from the germline V gene (reference sequence). The CDR3 contains 15 residues.

The table lists this clonotype with many counts. The genes are TRBV12-3 or TRBV12-4 and TRBJ1-4, with 8 bases identical to TRBD1. The CDR3 extends over 19 amino acids. After removal of 7 bases from V and 7 bases from J, the junction contained 23 bases not matched to a gene. The CDR3 spells CASTRQGFKAPVGTEKLFF. For the CDR3, the DNA is TGTGCCAGCACTCGACAGGGGTTTAAAGCCCCGGTCGGGACTGAAAAACTGTTTTTT.

Only a few counts were recorded for this clonotype. The CDR3 loop reads CASSPTAGPTGELFF. CDR3 DNA: TGTGCCAGCAGCCCCACGGCGGGGCCCACCGGGGAGCTGTTTTTT. This chain joins TRBV3-1 and TRBJ2-2; D might be TRBD2 (6 bases). Trimming cost V 4 bases and J 4 bases, with 13 bases left between them. Germline CDR1 and CDR2: LGHDT and YNNKEL (reference sequence). The length of the CDR3 is 15 residues.

This clonotype was counted ten times or more. The rearrangement joins TRBV4-1 to TRBJ1-5, with 8 bases matching TRBD1. Germline CDR1 is MGHRA and CDR2 is YSYEKL. This CDR3 has 15 residues. The V gene end was trimmed by 1 base and the J gene end by 6 bases; junction bases not matched to a gene: 5. The CDR3: CASSQGTGRAQPQHF. Here the CDR3 DNA reads TGCGCCAGCAGCCAAGGGACAGGGCGGGCTCAGCCCCAGCATTTT.

The table lists this clonotype with many counts. V and J are TRBV27 and TRBJ2-3; 7 positions match TRBD1. CDR3 length: 16 amino acids. V was clipped by 6 bases and J by 4 bases; unmatched bases: 13. CDR1 and CDR2 from the germline V gene are MNHEY and SMNVEV (reference sequence). Here the CDR3 reads CASSLRLGGGPDTQYF. CDR3 nucleotide sequence: TGTGCCAGCAGCCTTCGGTTAGGGGGCGGACCAGATACGCAGTATTTT.

This clonotype is classed as medium-sized. The J gene is TRBJ1-5, the V gene TRBV12-3 or TRBV12-4, with a tentative D call TRBD1 (6 bases). The germline V and J ends were trimmed by 6 bases and 5 bases, with 20 bases remaining between them. The CDR3 is 16 amino acids. CDR3: CASSPRLGTLDQPQHF. The DNA of the CDR3 is TGTGCCAGCAGCCCCCGGTTAGGGACACTAGATCAGCCCCAGCATTTT.

This clonotype has ten or more counts. CDR3 sequence: CASSIRTGVEQYF. CDR3 DNA sequence: TGTGCCAGCAGTATAAGGACAGGGGTCGAGCAGTACTTC. The J gene is TRBJ2-7, the V gene TRBV27; 9 nucleotides line up with TRBD1. The CDR3 is made up of 13 amino acids. The germline gives CDR1 MNHEY, CDR2 SMNVEV (reference sequence). V lost 5 bases, J lost 6 bases, and 5 bases stayed unmatched.